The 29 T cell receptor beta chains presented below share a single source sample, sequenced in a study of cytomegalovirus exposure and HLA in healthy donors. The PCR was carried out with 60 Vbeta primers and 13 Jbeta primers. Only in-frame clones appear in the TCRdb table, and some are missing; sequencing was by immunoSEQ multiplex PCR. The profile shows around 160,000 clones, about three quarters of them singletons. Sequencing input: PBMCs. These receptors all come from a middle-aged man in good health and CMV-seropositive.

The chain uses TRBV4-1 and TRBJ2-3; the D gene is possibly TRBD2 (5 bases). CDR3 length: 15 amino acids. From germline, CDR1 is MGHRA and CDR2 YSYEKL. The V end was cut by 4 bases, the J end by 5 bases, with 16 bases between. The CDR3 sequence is CASSPLTSWVDTQYF. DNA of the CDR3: TGCGCCAGCAGCCCGCTTACTAGTTGGGTAGATACGCAGTATTTT.

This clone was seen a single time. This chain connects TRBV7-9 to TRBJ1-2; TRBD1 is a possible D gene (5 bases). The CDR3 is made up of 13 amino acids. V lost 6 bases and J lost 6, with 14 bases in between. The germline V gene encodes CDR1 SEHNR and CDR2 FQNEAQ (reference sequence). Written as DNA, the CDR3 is TGTGCCAGCAGACAGACGGGGGGGGATGGCTACACCTTC. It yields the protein CASRQTGGDGYTF.

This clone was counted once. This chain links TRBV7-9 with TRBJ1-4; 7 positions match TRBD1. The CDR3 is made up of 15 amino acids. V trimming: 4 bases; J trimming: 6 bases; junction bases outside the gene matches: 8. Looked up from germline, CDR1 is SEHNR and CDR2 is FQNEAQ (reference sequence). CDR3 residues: CASSSYRGADEKLFF. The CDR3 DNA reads TGTGCCAGCAGCTCCTACAGGGGAGCGGATGAAAAACTGTTTTTT. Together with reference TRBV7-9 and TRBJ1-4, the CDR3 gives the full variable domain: DTGVSQNPRHKITKRGQNVTFRCDPISEHNRLYWYRQTLGQGPEFLTYFQNEAQLEKSRLLSDRFSAERPKGSFSTLEIQRTEQGDSAMYLCASSSYRGADEKLFFGSGTQLSVL.

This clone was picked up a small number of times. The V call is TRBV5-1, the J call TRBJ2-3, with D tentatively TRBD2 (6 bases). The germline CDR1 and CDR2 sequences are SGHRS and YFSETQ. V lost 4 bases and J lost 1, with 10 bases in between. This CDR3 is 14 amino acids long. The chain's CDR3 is CASSVGLGTDTQYF. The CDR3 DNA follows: TGCGCCAGCAGCGTGGGACTGGGCACAGATACGCAGTATTTT.

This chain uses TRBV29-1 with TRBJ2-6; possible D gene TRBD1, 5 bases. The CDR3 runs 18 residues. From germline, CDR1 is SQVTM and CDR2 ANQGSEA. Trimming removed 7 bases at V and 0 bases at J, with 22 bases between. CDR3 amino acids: CSAESDSPWNSGANVLTF. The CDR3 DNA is TGCAGCGCCGAAAGTGACAGTCCCTGGAACTCTGGGGCCAACGTCCTGACTTTC.

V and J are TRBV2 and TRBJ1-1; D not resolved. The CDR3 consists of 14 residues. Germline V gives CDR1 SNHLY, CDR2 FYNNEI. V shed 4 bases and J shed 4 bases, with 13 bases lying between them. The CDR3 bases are TGTGCCAGCAGTGCTTTGATGGGGAGCACTGAAGCTTTCTTT. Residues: CASSALMGSTEAFF.

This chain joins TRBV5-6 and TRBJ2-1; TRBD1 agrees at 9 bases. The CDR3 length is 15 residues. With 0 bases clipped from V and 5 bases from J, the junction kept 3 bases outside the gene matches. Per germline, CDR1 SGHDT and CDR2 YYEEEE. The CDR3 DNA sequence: TGTGCCAGCAGCTTGGGGACAGGGGCGAACAATGAGCAGTTCTTC. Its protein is CASSLGTGANNEQFF. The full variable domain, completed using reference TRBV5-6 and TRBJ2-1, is DAGVTQSPTHLIKTRGQQVTLRCSPKSGHDTVSWYQQALGQGPQFIFQYYEEEERQRGNFPDRFSGHQFPNYSSELNVNALLLGDSALYLCASSLGTGANNEQFFGPGTRLTVL.

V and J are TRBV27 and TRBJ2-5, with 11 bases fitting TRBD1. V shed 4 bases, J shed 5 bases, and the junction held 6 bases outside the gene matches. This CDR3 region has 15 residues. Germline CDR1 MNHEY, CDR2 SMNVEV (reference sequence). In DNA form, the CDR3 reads TGTGCCAGCAGTTCAGGGACAGGGGGTAGGGAGACCCAGTACTTC. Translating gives CASSSGTGGRETQYF.

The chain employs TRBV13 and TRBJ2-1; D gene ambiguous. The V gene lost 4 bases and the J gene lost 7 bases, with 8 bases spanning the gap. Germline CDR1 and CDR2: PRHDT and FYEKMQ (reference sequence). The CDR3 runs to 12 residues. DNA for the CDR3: TGTGCCAGCAGCTCAAAACTTAATGAGCAGTTCTTC. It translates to CASSSKLNEQFF.

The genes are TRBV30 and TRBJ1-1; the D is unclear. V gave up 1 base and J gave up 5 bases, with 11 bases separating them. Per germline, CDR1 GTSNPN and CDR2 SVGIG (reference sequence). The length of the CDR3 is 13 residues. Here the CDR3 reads CAWSEGRGTEAFF. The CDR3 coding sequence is TGTGCCTGGAGTGAAGGACGGGGAACTGAAGCTTTCTTT.

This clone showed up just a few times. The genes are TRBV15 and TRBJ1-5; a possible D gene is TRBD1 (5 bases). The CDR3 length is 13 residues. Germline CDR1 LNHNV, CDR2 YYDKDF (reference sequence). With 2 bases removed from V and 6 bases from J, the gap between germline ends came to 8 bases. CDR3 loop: CATSRTGGQPQHF. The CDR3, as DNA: TGTGCCACCAGCAGAACGGGGGGTCAGCCCCAGCATTTT.

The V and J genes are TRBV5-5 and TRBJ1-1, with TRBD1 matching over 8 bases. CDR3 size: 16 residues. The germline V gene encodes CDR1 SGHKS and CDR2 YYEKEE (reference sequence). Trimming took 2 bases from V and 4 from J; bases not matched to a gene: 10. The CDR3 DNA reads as TGTGCCAGCAGCTTCGTCTCAGGGGGCTTGGGCACTGAAGCTTTCTTT. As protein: CASSFVSGGLGTEAFF.

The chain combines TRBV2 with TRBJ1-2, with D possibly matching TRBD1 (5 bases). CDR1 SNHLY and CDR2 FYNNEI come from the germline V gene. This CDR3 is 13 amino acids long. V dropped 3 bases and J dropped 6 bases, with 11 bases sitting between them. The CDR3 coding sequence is TGTGCCAGCAGTGATGATGGGGGGAATGGCTACACCTTC. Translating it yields CASSDDGGNGYTF. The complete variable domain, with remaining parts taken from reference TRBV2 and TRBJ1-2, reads EPEVTQTPSHQVTQMGQEVILRCVPISNHLYFYWYRQILGQKVEFLVSFYNNEISEKSEIFDDQFSVERPDGSNFTLKIRSTKLEDSAMYFCASSDDGGNGYTFGSGTRLTVV.

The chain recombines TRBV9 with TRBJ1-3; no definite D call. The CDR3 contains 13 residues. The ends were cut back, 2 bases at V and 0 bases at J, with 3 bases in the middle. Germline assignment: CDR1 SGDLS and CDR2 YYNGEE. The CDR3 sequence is CASSVSSGNTIYF. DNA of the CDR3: TGTGCCAGCAGCGTGAGCTCTGGAAACACCATATATTTT. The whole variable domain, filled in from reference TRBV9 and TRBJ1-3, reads DSGVTQTPKHLITATGQRVTLRCSPRSGDLSVYWYQQSLDQGLQFLIQYYNGEERAKGNILERFSAQQFPDLHSELNLSSLELGDSALYFCASSVSSGNTIYFGEGSWLTVV.

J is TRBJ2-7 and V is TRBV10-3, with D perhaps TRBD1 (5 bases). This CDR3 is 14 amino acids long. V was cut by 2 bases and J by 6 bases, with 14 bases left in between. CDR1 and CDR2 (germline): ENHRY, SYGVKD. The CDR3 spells CAISEMAGLSEQYV. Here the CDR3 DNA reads TGTGCCATCAGTGAGATGGCAGGGCTCAGCGAGCAGTACGTC.

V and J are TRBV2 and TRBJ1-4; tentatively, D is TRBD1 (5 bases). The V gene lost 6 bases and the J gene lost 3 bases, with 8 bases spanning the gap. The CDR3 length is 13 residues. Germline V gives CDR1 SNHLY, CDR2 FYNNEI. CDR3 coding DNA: TGTGCCAGCAGCAGGGAGGCTAATGAAAAACTGTTTTTT. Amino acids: CASSREANEKLFF.

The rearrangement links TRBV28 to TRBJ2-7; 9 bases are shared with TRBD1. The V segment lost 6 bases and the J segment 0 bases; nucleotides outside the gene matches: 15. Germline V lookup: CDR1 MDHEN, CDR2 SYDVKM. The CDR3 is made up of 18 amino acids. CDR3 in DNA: TGTGCCAGCAGCCCGGCTGCGGGACAGGGCCTTAGCTCCTACGAGCAGTACTTC. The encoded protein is CASSPAAGQGLSSYEQYF.

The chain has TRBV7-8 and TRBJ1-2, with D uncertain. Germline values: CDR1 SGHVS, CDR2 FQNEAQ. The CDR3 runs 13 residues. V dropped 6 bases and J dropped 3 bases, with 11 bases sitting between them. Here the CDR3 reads CASSSGLDYGYTF. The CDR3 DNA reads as TGTGCCAGCAGTTCGGGTCTGGACTATGGCTACACCTTC.

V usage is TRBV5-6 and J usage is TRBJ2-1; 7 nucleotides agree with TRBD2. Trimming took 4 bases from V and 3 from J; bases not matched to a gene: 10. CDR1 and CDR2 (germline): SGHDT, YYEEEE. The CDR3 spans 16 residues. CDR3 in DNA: TGTGCCAGCAGCCAAGTGGCGGGGGTAGGCTACAATGAGCAGTTCTTC. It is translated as CASSQVAGVGYNEQFF.

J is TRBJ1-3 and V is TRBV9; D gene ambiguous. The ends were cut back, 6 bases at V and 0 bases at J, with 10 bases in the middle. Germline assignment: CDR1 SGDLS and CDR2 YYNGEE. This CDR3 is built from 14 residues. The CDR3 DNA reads TGTGCCAGCAACCGAGGTAACTCTGGAAACACCATATATTTT. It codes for CASNRGNSGNTIYF.

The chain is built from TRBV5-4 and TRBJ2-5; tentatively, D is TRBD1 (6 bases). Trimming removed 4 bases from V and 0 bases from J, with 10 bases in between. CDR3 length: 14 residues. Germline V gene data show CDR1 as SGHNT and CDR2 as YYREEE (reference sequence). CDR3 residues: CASSLGQNQETQYF. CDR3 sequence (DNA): TGTGCCAGCAGCCTCGGACAGAACCAAGAGACCCAGTACTTC.

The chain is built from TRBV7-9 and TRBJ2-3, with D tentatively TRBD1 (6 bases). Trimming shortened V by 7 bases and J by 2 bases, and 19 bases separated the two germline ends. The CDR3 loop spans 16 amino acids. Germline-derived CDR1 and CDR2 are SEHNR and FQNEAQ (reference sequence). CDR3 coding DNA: TGTGCCAGCATCGGACCTGGGACACGGAACACAGATACGCAGTATTTT. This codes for CASIGPGTRNTDTQYF.

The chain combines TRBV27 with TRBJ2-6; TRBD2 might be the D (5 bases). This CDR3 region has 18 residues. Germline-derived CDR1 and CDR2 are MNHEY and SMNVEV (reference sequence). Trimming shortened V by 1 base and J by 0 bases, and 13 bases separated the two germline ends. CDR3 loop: CASSLFGEPTSGANVLTF. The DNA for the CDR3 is TGTGCCAGCAGTTTATTTGGGGAGCCAACCTCTGGGGCCAACGTCCTGACTTTC.

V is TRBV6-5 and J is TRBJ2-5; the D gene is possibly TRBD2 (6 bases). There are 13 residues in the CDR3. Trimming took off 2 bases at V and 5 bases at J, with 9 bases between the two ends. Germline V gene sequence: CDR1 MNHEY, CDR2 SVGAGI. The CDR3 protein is CASSYVRGETQYF. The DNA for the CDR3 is TGTGCCAGCAGTTACGTTCGGGGGGAGACCCAGTACTTC.

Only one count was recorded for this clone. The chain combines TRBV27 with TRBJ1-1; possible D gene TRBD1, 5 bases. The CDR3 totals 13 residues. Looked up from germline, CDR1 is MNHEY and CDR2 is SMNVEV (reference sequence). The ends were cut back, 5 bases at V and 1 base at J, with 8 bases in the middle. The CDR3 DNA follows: TGTGCCAGCAGTATCGACAGGAACACTGAAGCTTTCTTT. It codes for CASSIDRNTEAFF.

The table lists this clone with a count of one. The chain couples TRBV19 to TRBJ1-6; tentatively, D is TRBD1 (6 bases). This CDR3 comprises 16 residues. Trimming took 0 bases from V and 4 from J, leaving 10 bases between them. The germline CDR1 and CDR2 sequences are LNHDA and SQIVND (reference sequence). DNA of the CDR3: TGTGCCAGTAGTATAGATCCGACAGGTTATAATTCACCCCTCCACTTT. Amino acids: CASSIDPTGYNSPLHF.

CDR3: CASSLEGGYEAFF. CDR3 bases: TGTGCCAGCAGCTTAGAAGGAGGCTATGAAGCTTTCTTT. The chain recombines TRBV7-9 with TRBJ1-1; no definite D call. The CDR3 length is 13 residues. Trimming pared 1 base from V and 7 bases from J, leaving 10 bases between. Germline V lookup: CDR1 SEHNR, CDR2 FQNEAQ (reference sequence).

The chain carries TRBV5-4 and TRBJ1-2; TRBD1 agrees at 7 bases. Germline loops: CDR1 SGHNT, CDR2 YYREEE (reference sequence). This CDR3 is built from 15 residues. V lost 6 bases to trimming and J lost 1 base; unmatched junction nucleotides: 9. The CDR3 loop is CASTNRDSHNYGYTF. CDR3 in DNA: TGTGCCAGCACTAACCGGGACAGCCATAACTATGGCTACACCTTC.

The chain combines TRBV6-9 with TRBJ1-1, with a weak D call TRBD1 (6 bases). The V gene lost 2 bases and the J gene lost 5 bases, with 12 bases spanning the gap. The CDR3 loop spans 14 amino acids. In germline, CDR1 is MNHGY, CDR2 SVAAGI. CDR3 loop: CASSYKRGGTEAFF. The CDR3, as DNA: TGTGCCAGCAGTTATAAAAGGGGGGGAACTGAAGCTTTCTTT.